Each of the 25 T cell receptor beta chains below was sequenced from the same sample in a study of cytotoxic CD8 clonotypes in ibrutinib-treated CLL. Repertoires were generated with immunoSEQ multiplex PCR, while TCRdb's copy carries only in-frame clones and drops some. The data contain about 130,000 clones, 84% of them seen just once; the ten biggest clones take up roughly 3.1%. The starting material was PBMCs, obtained after 24 months of ibrutinib treatment. Receptors originate from a human donor with chronic lymphocytic leukemia.

CDR3 coding DNA: TGTGCCAGCAGCTTATTTGGGTCAGGGACTTTTGGAGAGACCCAGTACTTC. It specifies CASSLFGSGTFGETQYF. The chain uses TRBV7-8 and TRBJ2-5; maybe TRBD2 (6 bases). The CDR3 is 17 amino acids. Germline CDR1 and CDR2: SGHVS and FQNEAQ. V lost 2 bases and J lost 4, with 20 bases in between.

The chain couples TRBV7-3 to TRBJ1-2; 7 bases agree with TRBD1. CDR1 is SGHTA and CDR2 is FQGTGA in the germline V gene. This CDR3 region has 16 residues. The V segment lost 4 bases and the J segment 8 bases; nucleotides outside the gene matches: 16. The CDR3 spells CASSSSGQWTDGGYTF. CDR3 nucleotides: TGTGCCAGCAGCTCCTCGGGACAGTGGACAGACGGCGGCTACACCTTC.

The V gene is TRBV27, the J gene TRBJ2-4, with a weak D call TRBD2 (5 bases). V was pared by 4 bases and J by 1 base, with 14 bases between. The CDR3 extends over 16 amino acids. CDR1 is MNHEY and CDR2 is SMNVEV in the germline V gene (reference sequence). The CDR3 coding sequence is TGTGCCAGCAGTTCGGGGTCGCGGATGGCCAAAAACATTCAGTACTTC. This translates into CASSSGSRMAKNIQYF.

The table lists this clone with a few counts. The V call is TRBV10-1, the J call TRBJ2-5; D is possibly TRBD2 (5 bases). Germline V gene data show CDR1 as WNHNN and CDR2 as SYGVQD (reference sequence). Trimming left V 5 bases short and J 5 bases short, with 21 bases between. This CDR3 region has 16 residues. DNA for the CDR3: TGCGCCAGCAGTACCGGTAGTAGAGGGTTAGGGGAGACCCAGTACTTC. Translating gives CASSTGSRGLGETQYF.

The V call is TRBV11-2, the J call TRBJ2-7; D gene ambiguous. This CDR3 has 15 residues. Germline assignment: CDR1 SGHAT and CDR2 FQNNGV. Trimming stripped 3 bases from V and 0 bases from J, with 12 bases between. The CDR3 sequence is CASSLEGKSSYEQYF. In DNA form, the CDR3 reads TGTGCCAGCAGCTTGGAAGGAAAGAGCTCCTACGAGCAGTACTTC.

Only a few counts were recorded for this clone. The chain carries TRBV6-5 and TRBJ1-1; D uncertain. The CDR3 spans 15 residues. CDR1 and CDR2 (germline): MNHEY, SVGAGI. Between the trimmed V and J ends, which lost 0 bases and 0 bases, there was a span of 8 bases. The DNA for the CDR3 is TGTGCCAGCAGTTACTCTGGTGTCATGAACACTGAAGCTTTCTTT. Residues: CASSYSGVMNTEAFF.

V gene TRBV5-4 combines with J gene TRBJ2-5; possible D gene TRBD2, 5 bases. The V end was cut by 1 base, the J end by 4 bases, with 14 bases between. The CDR3 runs to 15 residues. Germline values: CDR1 SGHNT, CDR2 YYREEE (reference sequence). CDR3 protein: CASSLSGLPRETQYF. CDR3 coding DNA: TGTGCCAGCAGCTTGAGCGGACTGCCCCGAGAGACCCAGTACTTC. The full variable domain, completed using reference TRBV5-4 and TRBJ2-5, is ETGVTQSPTHLIKTRGQQVTLRCSSQSGHNTVSWYQQALGQGPQFIFQYYREEENGRGNFPPRFSGLQFPNYSSELNVNALELDDSALYLCASSLSGLPRETQYFGPGTRLLVL.

This clone appeared a few times. The chain combines TRBV5-4 with TRBJ1-2; 9 bases map to TRBD1. The CDR3 is 16 residues long. The V gene end was trimmed by 4 bases and the J gene end by 3 bases; junction bases not matched to a gene: 10. CDR1 is SGHNT, CDR2 YYREEE, per germline (reference sequence). CDR3 sequence (DNA): TGTGCCAGCAGCCTACCCCCGGGACAGGGAGACTATGGCTACACCTTC. It codes for CASSLPPGQGDYGYTF.

Judged by abundance, this clone is medium-sized (0.01 to 0.1%). The CDR3 nucleotides are TGTGCCACCAGCAGAGAAGCGCGTGCAACTAATGAAAAACTGTTTTTT. The encoded protein is CATSREARATNEKLFF. The rearrangement links TRBV15 to TRBJ1-4; D is undetermined. Germline CDR1 LNHNV, CDR2 YYDKDF (reference sequence). Trimming cost V 0 bases and J 0 bases, with 8 bases left between them. This CDR3 spans 16 amino acids.

The chain combines TRBV30 with TRBJ1-5, with 10 bases fitting TRBD1. V dropped 2 bases and J dropped 4; count of bases not matched to a gene: 2. This CDR3 is 14 amino acids long. Looked up from germline, CDR1 is GTSNPN and CDR2 is SVGIG (reference sequence). CDR3: CAWSRQGANQPQHF. The CDR3 region has the DNA TGTGCCTGGAGTAGACAGGGGGCGAATCAGCCCCAGCATTTT.

The V and J genes are TRBV10-1 and TRBJ2-2, with 10 positions matching TRBD1. CDR3 size: 15 residues. V lost 3 bases and J lost 5; bases outside the gene matches: 3. The germline V gene encodes CDR1 WNHNN and CDR2 SYGVQD (reference sequence). CDR3 residues: CASSDGTGVTGELFF. CDR3 bases: TGCGCCAGCAGTGACGGGACAGGGGTTACCGGGGAGCTGTTTTTT.

The J gene is TRBJ2-2, the V gene TRBV28; 15 bases are a match to TRBD2. CDR1 and CDR2 from the germline V gene are MDHEN and SYDVKM. Trimming at V came to 4 bases and at J to 0 bases, leaving 3 bases not matched to a gene. The CDR3 totals 18 residues. The chain's CDR3 is CASSSGLAGGPNTGELFF. The CDR3 DNA reads as TGTGCCAGCAGTTCGGGACTAGCGGGGGGTCCGAACACCGGGGAGCTGTTTTTT.

The chain is built from TRBV2 and TRBJ1-2; 7 nucleotides align to TRBD1. Germline lookup yields CDR1 SNHLY and CDR2 FYNNEI. The trim removed 3 bases at V and 4 bases at J, leaving 8 bases unmatched. The CDR3 extends over 15 amino acids. CDR3 residues: CASSETGFIGYGYTF. The CDR3 bases are TGTGCCAGCAGTGAGACAGGGTTTATAGGCTATGGCTACACCTTC.

The chain is built from TRBV5-6 and TRBJ2-7; D unclear. This CDR3 has 15 amino acids. V was pared by 3 bases and J by 4 bases, with 17 bases between. Germline V gene lookup returns CDR1 SGHDT and CDR2 YYEEEE. The CDR3 region has the DNA TGTGCCAGCAGCTCCCGGGCCATCGTATTATACGAGCAGTACTTC. Translated: CASSSRAIVLYEQYF.

CDR3 in DNA: TGTGCCAGTAGTTTCCAATCCCGGACAGGGGAGACCCAGTACTTC. Translating it yields CASSFQSRTGETQYF. V gene TRBV19 combines with J gene TRBJ2-5, with 8 bases aligning to TRBD1. The V and J ends lost 5 bases and 5 bases, in that order; junction bases with no gene match: 10. The CDR3 is 15 residues long. Germline V lookup: CDR1 LNHDA, CDR2 SQIVND (reference sequence).

The chain recombines TRBV12-5 with TRBJ2-3; D is unclear. V lost 7 bases, J lost 6 bases, and 11 bases lay in between. CDR3 length: 12 amino acids. Germline V CDR1 and CDR2: LGHNT, FRNRAP. The CDR3 loop is CASAQAGDTQYF. Here the CDR3 DNA reads TGTGCTAGTGCCCAGGCTGGGGATACGCAGTATTTT.

CDR3 DNA sequence: TGTGCCAGCAGCTTAGGGGACAGGGATCAGCCCCAGCATTTT. Its translation is CASSLGDRDQPQHF. The chain joins TRBV7-8 to TRBJ1-5; TRBD1 agrees at 9 bases. V trimming: 1 base; J trimming: 5 bases; junction bases outside the gene matches: 0. Per germline, CDR1 SGHVS and CDR2 FQNEAQ. The CDR3 spans 14 residues. The full variable domain, in which reference TRBV7-8 and TRBJ1-5 provide the parts outside the CDR3, is GAGVSQSPRYKVAKRGQDVALRCDPISGHVSLFWYQQALGQGPEFLTYFQNEAQLDKSGLPSDRFFAERPEGSVSTLKIQRTQQEDSAVYLCASSLGDRDQPQHFGDGTRLSIL.

The chain couples TRBV7-2 to TRBJ1-2; 8 nucleotides align to TRBD1. The V gene end was trimmed by 5 bases and the J gene end by 3 bases; junction bases not matched to a gene: 11. CDR1 is SGHTA and CDR2 is FQGNSA in the germline V gene. The CDR3 consists of 16 residues. The CDR3 DNA follows: TGTGCCAGCAGCCGCTCAAACGACAGGGGCTACTATGGCTACACCTTC. It encodes CASSRSNDRGYYGYTF.

The J gene is TRBJ2-5, the V gene TRBV5-1; D may be TRBD1 (5 bases). This CDR3 contains 14 residues. With 7 bases removed from V and 5 bases from J, the gap between germline ends came to 18 bases. Per the germline V gene, CDR1 is SGHRS and CDR2 is YFSETQ. CDR3 sequence: CASPVKGLGETQYF. CDR3 DNA: TGCGCCAGCCCTGTAAAGGGGCTTGGGGAGACCCAGTACTTC. Full variable domain (rest looked up from reference TRBV5-1 and TRBJ2-5): KAGVTQTPRYLIKTRGQQVTLSCSPISGHRSVSWYQQTPGQGLQFLFEYFSETQRNKGNFPGRFSGRQFSNSRSEMNVSTLELGDSALYLCASPVKGLGETQYFGPGTRLLVL.

The chain carries TRBV11-3 and TRBJ2-1; 11 positions match TRBD2. Germline assignment: CDR1 SGHNT and CDR2 YENEEA. The CDR3 covers 16 residues. Germline trimming cut 5 bases from V and 7 bases from J; bases unmatched to any gene: 10. In nucleotides, the CDR3 is TGTGCCAGCAGCAAACAAGTGACTAGCGGGGTAAATGAGCAGTTCTTC. Translated, it gives CASSKQVTSGVNEQFF.

The V call is TRBV7-2, the J call TRBJ1-2; TRBD1 matches 9 bases. The CDR3 extends over 15 amino acids. The ends lost 2 bases at V and 8 bases at J; junction bases unmatched: 9. Germline loops: CDR1 SGHTA, CDR2 FQGNSA. The CDR3 loop reads CASSLTGTGFSGYTF. The CDR3 DNA sequence: TGTGCCAGCAGCTTAACTGGGACAGGGTTTTCAGGCTACACCTTC.

The chain recombines TRBV5-1 with TRBJ1-1; no clear D. The CDR3 spans 13 residues. Germline loops: CDR1 SGHRS, CDR2 YFSETQ. Trimming stripped 5 bases from V and 0 bases from J, with 8 bases between. CDR3 sequence reads: CASSSRLNTEAFF. The CDR3, as DNA: TGCGCCAGCAGTTCCAGATTGAACACTGAAGCTTTCTTT. The full variable domain, its missing parts supplied by reference TRBV5-1 and TRBJ1-1, is KAGVTQTPRYLIKTRGQQVTLSCSPISGHRSVSWYQQTPGQGLQFLFEYFSETQRNKGNFPGRFSGRQFSNSRSEMNVSTLELGDSALYLCASSSRLNTEAFFGQGTRLTVV.

The chain is built from TRBV7-3 and TRBJ2-1; tentative D call: TRBD1 (6 bases). V was shortened by 4 bases and J by 7 bases, with 14 bases between the two germline ends. This CDR3 is 14 amino acids long. Germline lookup yields CDR1 SGHTA and CDR2 FQGTGA. The CDR3, as DNA: TGTGCCAGCAGCTCCTCCGCAGGGGTGAATGAGCAGTTCTTC. Its protein is CASSSSAGVNEQFF.

The chain links TRBV5-1 to TRBJ2-3; D is tentatively TRBD1 or TRBD2 (5 bases each). V was shortened by 6 bases and J by 0 bases, with 14 bases between the two germline ends. This CDR3 has 15 residues. Germline CDR1 reads SGHRS; CDR2 reads YFSETQ. This CDR3 reads CASIPGTESTDTQYF. The CDR3 DNA is TGCGCCAGCATCCCCGGGACGGAAAGCACAGATACGCAGTATTTT. Supplemented by reference TRBV5-1 and TRBJ2-3, the full variable domain reads KAGVTQTPRYLIKTRGQQVTLSCSPISGHRSVSWYQQTPGQGLQFLFEYFSETQRNKGNFPGRFSGRQFSNSRSEMNVSTLELGDSALYLCASIPGTESTDTQYFGPGTRLTVL.

The chain links TRBV19 to TRBJ1-1; the match to TRBD1 covers 8 bases. V dropped 9 bases and J dropped 4; count of bases not matched to a gene: 7. The CDR3 has 13 amino acids. Germline lookup yields CDR1 LNHDA and CDR2 SQIVND (reference sequence). CDR3 loop: CASQPDRGTEAFF. As DNA, the CDR3 is TGTGCCAGCCAACCCGACAGGGGCACTGAAGCTTTCTTT.